This section outlines one T cell receptor (beta chain) sequence together with its context. Its antigen remains unidentified. These data originate in a study of cytomegalovirus exposure and HLA in healthy donors. CDR1 is LGHNT and CDR2 is FRNRAP in the germline V gene. V gave up 4 bases and J gave up 5 bases, with 15 bases separating them. The CDR3 has 14 residues. PCR primers comprised 60 Vbeta and 13 Jbeta primers. The data were produced by immunoSEQ multiplex PCR, yet TCRdb's version contains in-frame clones alone and is incomplete. In the table there are approximately 200,000 clones, 75% to 80% of which are singletons. Study-wide results and caveats: The study labeled 150 to 200 TCR beta chains cytomegalovirus-associated.

Source material: PBMCs. The V and J genes are TRBV12-5 and TRBJ2-7; D is unresolved. The clonotype comes from a man younger than 35 in good health and CMV-seronegative. In DNA form, the CDR3 reads TGTGCTAGTGGTTCTTACCCTTCTATGGACGAGCAGTACTTC. Translated: CASGSYPSMDEQYF.